A single T cell receptor (beta chain) is shown here with its context. Germline V gives CDR1 MDHEN, CDR2 SYDVKM. The CDR3 runs 14 residues. V gave up 8 bases and J gave up 2 bases, with 16 bases separating them. Using immunoSEQ multiplex PCR, the repertoire was profiled, and TCRdb retains in-frame clones only, with some absent. Of some 75,000 clones listed, about 80% were seen once; the top ten hold 0.55% to 0.75%. This entry is derived from a study of T cell clones after liver transplantation. The receptor comes from a human donor who received a liver transplant. V usage is TRBV28 and J usage is TRBJ2-7; D not certain. The sequences come from CD4+ T cells from blood, collected before liver transplant. Here the CDR3 reads CASGPVGSAYEQYF. DNA for the CDR3: TGTGCCAGCGGACCCGTCGGCAGCGCCTACGAGCAGTACTTC.